This is a list of T cell receptor beta chains from one sample in a study of shared clonotypes between healthy human individuals. Sequencing used immunoSEQ multiplex PCR; TCRdb keeps in-frame clones, though not all of them. The sample lists 2 million to 3 million clones, more than 90% seen once, with around 0.14% in the top ten. Material for sequencing was naive CD4+ T cells sorted from blood. The receptors originated from a man between 18 and 29 years old in good health. CDR3s include the opening cysteine and the closing phenylalanine or tryptophan. The D gene is left open where the match is weak. Only part of the rows carry a size: once, few, many, or a class if the clone is expanded.

D gene	J gene	V gene	clone size	CDR3 protein	CDR3 DNA
TRBD1	TRBJ1-2	TRBV6-1	-	CASSGTGVAGGYTF	TGTGCCAGCAGCGGGACAGGGGTTGCCGGTGGCTACACCTTC
TRBD2	TRBJ2-1	TRBV7-2	-	CASNPGGLAGVNEQFF	TGTGCCAGCAACCCAGGGGGACTAGCGGGAGTCAATGAGCAGTTCTTC
-	TRBJ1-5	TRBV10-3	-	CAIRDRDQPQHF	TGTGCCATCAGGGACAGAGATCAGCCCCAGCATTTT
-	TRBJ2-7	TRBV25-1	-	CASSDAGPTYEQYF	TGTGCCAGCAGTGACGCGGGACCAACCTACGAGCAGTACTTC
-	TRBJ1-4	TRBV18	once	CASSYGSLHEKLFF	TGTGCCAGCTCCTACGGTAGTTTACATGAAAAACTGTTTTTT
-	TRBJ2-5	TRBV5-1	-	CASSFLGRSLQETQYF	TGCGCCAGCAGCTTCCTCGGCAGGAGCCTACAAGAGACCCAGTACTTC
TRBD1	TRBJ2-1	TRBV29-1	-	CSVEGPGQGLGEQFF	TGCAGCGTTGAAGGGCCGGGACAGGGTCTTGGTGAGCAGTTCTTC
TRBD1	TRBJ1-4	TRBV6-1	-	CASSERQGLGEKLFF	TGTGCCAGCAGTGAACGACAGGGTTTAGGTGAAAAACTGTTTTTT
TRBD1	TRBJ2-1	TRBV5-1	few	CASSLAGTGAYNEQFF	TGCGCCAGCAGCTTGGCCGGGACAGGGGCCTACAATGAGCAGTTCTTC
-	TRBJ1-5	TRBV6-1	few	CASSGNEPQHF	TGTGCCAGCAGTGGGAACGAGCCCCAGCATTTT
-	TRBJ2-3	TRBV28	-	CASSLGGTDTQYF	TGTGCCAGCAGTTTGGGGGGCACAGATACGCAGTATTTT
-	TRBJ1-1	TRBV5-1	-	CASSVQGPENTEAFF	TGCGCCAGCAGCGTCCAAGGTCCGGAGAACACTGAAGCTTTCTTT
TRBD2	TRBJ2-7	TRBV7-6	-	CASSTGTSSHEQYF	TGTGCCAGCAGCACCGGGACTAGTTCGCACGAGCAGTACTTC
TRBD1	TRBJ2-5	TRBV25-1	-	CASSPWTGGQETQYF	TGTGCCAGCAGTCCGTGGACAGGGGGCCAAGAGACCCAGTACTTC
-	TRBJ2-3	TRBV6-1	-	CASRKGPGTDTQYF	TGTGCCAGCAGAAAGGGACCCGGCACAGATACGCAGTATTTT
-	TRBJ2-1	TRBV7-2	-	CASSLTGRAYNEQFF	TGTGCCAGCAGCTTAACAGGGAGAGCCTACAATGAGCAGTTCTTC
-	TRBJ2-3	TRBV5-1	-	CASSSILGSTDTQYF	TGCGCCAGCAGCTCAATACTAGGATCCACAGATACGCAGTATTTT
-	TRBJ1-4	TRBV2	few	CASSEAGGGGKLFF	TGTGCCAGCAGTGAAGCCGGGGGCGGTGGAAAACTGTTTTTT
-	TRBJ1-5	TRBV27	once	CASGRDIRGVSNQPQHF	TGTGCCAGCGGGCGCGACATCAGGGGTGTGAGCAATCAGCCCCAGCATTTT
-	TRBJ2-7	TRBV6-5	-	CASSKSRSASYEQYF	TGTGCCAGCAGTAAATCGAGAAGTGCCTCCTACGAGCAGTACTTC
TRBD1	TRBJ2-3	TRBV19	-	CASSIGGNRGARADTQYF	TGTGCCAGTAGTATAGGCGGGAACAGGGGGGCCCGGGCAGATACGCAGTATTTT
-	TRBJ2-7	TRBV7-2	-	CASSLASEFYEQYF	TGTGCCAGCAGCTTAGCGTCTGAATTCTACGAGCAGTACTTC
TRBD1	TRBJ2-7	TRBV18	-	CASSRTGDVQYF	TGTGCCAGCTCGCGGACAGGGGACGTGCAGTACTTC
-	TRBJ2-3	TRBV11-2	few	CASSLEGTTDTQYF	TGTGCCAGCAGCTTAGAAGGGACCACAGATACGCAGTATTTT
TRBD1	TRBJ1-2	TRBV19	-	CASSPRDRGSGYTF	TGTGCCAGTAGTCCTCGAGACAGGGGTAGTGGCTACACCTTC
TRBD2	TRBJ2-1	TRBV11-2	-	CASSLRTSGSLNEQFF	TGTGCCAGCAGCCTTCGGACTAGCGGGTCTCTCAATGAGCAGTTCTTC
-	TRBJ2-7	TRBV12-5	-	CASGLNLYEQYF	TGTGCTAGTGGTTTGAACCTCTACGAGCAGTACTTC
TRBD2	TRBJ2-3	TRBV30	-	CAWSGLAGSTDTQYF	TGTGCCTGGAGTGGACTAGCGGGATCCACAGATACGCAGTATTTT
TRBD2	TRBJ2-3	TRBV4-3	-	CASSQERSSGSVKSHTQYF	TGCGCCAGCAGCCAAGAACGGTCTAGCGGGAGCGTAAAGTCCCATACGCAGTATTTT
TRBD1	TRBJ1-1	TRBV7-9	-	CASSLTGSIGTGGRTEAFF	TGTGCCAGCAGCCTTACAGGGTCAATAGGGACAGGGGGTCGTACTGAAGCTTTCTTT
TRBD1	TRBJ1-2	TRBV19	-	CASSIGQGRLKGYTF	TGTGCCAGTAGTATAGGACAGGGCCGGTTGAAAGGCTACACCTTC
-	TRBJ1-1	TRBV20-1	-	CSARMNTEAFF	TGCAGTGCTAGAATGAACACTGAAGCTTTTTTT
-	TRBJ2-1	TRBV6-5	-	CAARLGASYNEQFF	TGTGCCGCCCGGTTAGGGGCATCCTACAATGAGCAGTTCTTC
-	TRBJ2-7	TRBV27	-	CASSSAMSFWTDAYEQYF	TGTGCCAGCAGTTCAGCTATGTCGTTCTGGACAGACGCCTACGAGCAGTACTTC
TRBD1	TRBJ1-2	TRBV6-5	-	CASSYSRTGANYGYTF	TGTGCCAGCAGTTACTCGAGGACAGGGGCTAACTATGGCTACACCTTC
TRBD1	TRBJ1-1	TRBV5-1	-	CASSPGQGDANTEAFF	TGCGCCAGCAGCCCCGGACAGGGGGACGCGAACACTGAAGCTTTCTTT
TRBD2	TRBJ2-7	TRBV4-3	-	CASSPRLAEGTYEQYF	TGCGCCAGCAGCCCTCGACTAGCGGAGGGGACCTACGAGCAGTACTTC
TRBD2	TRBJ2-1	TRBV7-8	-	CASSFFLAGGLNEQFF	TGTGCCAGCAGCTTTTTTTTAGCGGGAGGATTGAATGAGCAGTTCTTC
-	TRBJ2-7	TRBV5-4	-	CASSPRGVGGSYEQYF	TGTGCCAGCAGCCCTCGGGGGGTAGGGGGCTCCTACGAGCAGTACTTC
-	TRBJ2-7	TRBV10-3	-	CASSYSTDEQYF	TGTGCCAGCAGTTACTCTACAGACGAGCAGTACTTC
-	TRBJ2-3	TRBV11-2	once	CASSLDGDGTVTDTQYF	TGTGCCAGCAGCTTAGATGGGGACGGTACGGTGACAGATACGCAGTATTTT
-	TRBJ2-2	TRBV28	-	CASSTQGEGSGGELFF	TGTGCCAGCAGTACCCAGGGAGAGGGGTCAGGCGGGGAGCTGTTTTTT
-	TRBJ1-2	TRBV5-6	-	CASSLEPANYGYTF	TGTGCCAGCAGCCTAGAACCGGCTAACTATGGCTACACCTTC
-	TRBJ1-1	TRBV6-6	-	CASTIAWGGEAFF	TGTGCCAGCACCATCGCTTGGGGAGGGGAAGCTTTCTTT
-	TRBJ2-7	TRBV11-3	-	CASSLDGTVREQYF	TGTGCCAGCAGCTTAGATGGGACGGTGCGGGAGCAGTACTTC
TRBD1	TRBJ1-5	TRBV4-2	-	CASSQRDRDNQPQHF	TGTGCCAGCAGCCAAAGGGACAGGGATAATCAGCCCCAGCATTTT
TRBD2	TRBJ2-3	TRBV14	-	CASSPNLGLAGGATDTQYF	TGTGCCAGCAGCCCCAACCTGGGACTAGCGGGAGGAGCGACAGATACGCAGTATTTT
-	TRBJ2-3	TRBV30	-	CAWSVGRFTQYF	TGTGCCTGGAGTGTGGGTCGCTTCACGCAGTATTTT
TRBD2	TRBJ2-3	TRBV30	-	CAWTSGTSLSTDTQYF	TGTGCCTGGACCTCCGGGACTAGTCTAAGCACAGATACGCAGTATTTT
-	TRBJ1-3	TRBV10-3	-	CATTGLGGAGNTIYF	TGTGCCACGACCGGCCTCGGGGGAGCTGGAAACACCATATATTTT
TRBD1	TRBJ2-7	TRBV7-2	-	CASSLVGRAGTGHYEQYF	TGTGCCAGCAGCTTAGTCGGTCGCGCCGGGACAGGACACTACGAGCAGTACTTC
TRBD1	TRBJ2-7	TRBV5-4	-	CASSKTGTAYEQYF	TGTGCCAGCAGCAAGACCGGGACAGCTTACGAGCAGTACTTC
-	TRBJ2-7	TRBV5-4	-	CASSLGQPGSEQYF	TGTGCCAGCAGCTTGGGACAGCCCGGCTCCGAGCAGTACTTC